The T cell receptor beta chain described here comes from a study of blood T cell repertoires in COVID-19. Study-wide context: The origin of the acute and convalescent COVID-19 samples was the United States, Italy and Spain. PBMCs, B-cell-depleted T cells, or T cells were the source of the cDNA or gDNA that made up the material.

This CDR3 region has 18 residues. The ends were cut back, 0 bases at V and 5 bases at J, with 22 bases in the middle. CDR1 SGHVS and CDR2 FQNEAQ come from the germline V gene. Original analysis: Using reference gene primer amplification, nucleated cell counts were estimated. Clones were read by immunoSEQ multiplex PCR, and TCRdb kept only the in-frame ones, dropping some. That table gives V, J and clone size, and the DNA gave D and trimming. This table holds 200,000 to 250,000 clones, roughly 88% found once. The sequence came from an elderly man with acute or convalescent COVID-19. The rearrangement joins TRBV7-8 to TRBJ1-1, with D perhaps TRBD1 (6 bases). Sample: peripheral blood. This CDR3 is CASSLAGGAVSRRTEAFF. Here the CDR3 DNA reads TGTGCCAGCAGCTTAGCGGGGGGGGCAGTTTCAAGGCGGACTGAAGCTTTCTTT.